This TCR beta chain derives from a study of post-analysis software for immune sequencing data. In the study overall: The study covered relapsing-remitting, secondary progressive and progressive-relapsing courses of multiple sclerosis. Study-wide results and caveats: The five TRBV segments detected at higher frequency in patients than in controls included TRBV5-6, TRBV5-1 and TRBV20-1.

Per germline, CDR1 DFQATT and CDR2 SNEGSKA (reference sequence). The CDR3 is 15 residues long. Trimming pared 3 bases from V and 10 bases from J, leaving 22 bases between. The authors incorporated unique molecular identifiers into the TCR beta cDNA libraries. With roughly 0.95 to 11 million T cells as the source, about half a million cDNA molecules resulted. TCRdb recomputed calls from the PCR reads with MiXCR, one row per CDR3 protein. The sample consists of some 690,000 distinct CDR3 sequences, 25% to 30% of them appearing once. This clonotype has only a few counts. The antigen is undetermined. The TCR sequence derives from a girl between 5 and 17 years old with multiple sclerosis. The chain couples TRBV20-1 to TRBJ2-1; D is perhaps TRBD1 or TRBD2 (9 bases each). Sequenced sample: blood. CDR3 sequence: CSARAPTSGQGEQFF. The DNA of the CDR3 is TGCAGTGCTAGGGCACCGACTAGCGGACAGGGGGAGCAGTTCTTC.